This is a list of T cell receptor beta chains from one sample in a study. Each CDR3 protein gets one entry after TCRdb re-called the 5' RACE reads with MiXCR. The sample has around 52,000 distinct CDR3 sequences, roughly 28% seen once. Material: tumor-infiltrating memory CD4+ T cells sorted from the breast tumor. All receptors come from a female donor with breast cancer. Both conserved end residues are part of each CDR3. The D gene is left open where the match is weak. Only part of the rows carry a size: once, few, many, or a class if the clone is expanded.

clone_size | d_call | j_call | v_call | cdr3_aa | cdr3_nt
few | TRBD1 | TRBJ1-1 | TRBV6-5 | CASSYPGQGNTEAFF | TGTGCCAGCAGCTATCCGGGACAGGGGAACACTGAAGCTTTCTTT
. | TRBD2 | TRBJ2-7 | TRBV20-1 | CSASRGGVDEQYF | TGCAGTGCTAGTCGGGGAGGGGTCGACGAGCAGTACTTC
few | TRBD2 | TRBJ2-3 | TRBV5-5 | CASRLPSGTAQYF | TGTGCCAGCAGACTACCTAGCGGGACAGCGCAGTATTTT
. | . | TRBJ1-2 | TRBV4-1 | CASSQDKGRTALGSYGYTF | TGCGCCAGCAGCCAAGATAAGGGTAGGACAGCGTTAGGGTCCTATGGCTACACCTTC
few | TRBD2 | TRBJ2-1 | TRBV7-9 | CASSLDPWREQDNEQFF | TGTGCCAGCAGCTTAGATCCCTGGCGGGAGCAAGACAATGAGCAGTTCTTC
. | TRBD2 | TRBJ2-3 | TRBV6-2/TRBV6-3 | CASSYGSREHTDTQYF | TGTGCCAGCAGTTACGGTTCGCGGGAGCACACAGATACGCAGTATTTT
few | . | TRBJ2-7 | TRBV24-1 | CATSEGTYEQYF | TGTGCCACCAGTGAGGGGACGTACGAGCAGTACTTC
. | . | TRBJ1-6 | TRBV7-2 | CASSLGVFGGSNSPLHF | TGTGCCAGCAGCTTGGGGGTATTCGGGGGATCCAATTCACCCCTCCACTTT
. | TRBD1 | TRBJ1-1 | TRBV28 | CASSSGQGTSEAFF | TGTGCCAGCAGCTCGGGACAGGGTACCAGTGAAGCTTTCTTT
many | . | TRBJ2-1 | TRBV11-2 | CASSVSRVEQFF | TGTGCCAGCAGCGTGAGTCGTGTTGAGCAGTTCTTC
few | . | TRBJ1-2 | TRBV6-1 | CASSEGLAYGYTF | TGTGCCAGCAGTGAAGGGCTAGCTTATGGCTACACCTTC
. | . | TRBJ2-2 | TRBV18 | CASSPRSVNTGELFF | TGTGCCAGCTCACCACGATCAGTTAACACCGGAGAGCTGTTTTTT
few | . | TRBJ1-2 | TRBV6-1 | CASSDMGLTNYGYTF | TGTGCCAGCAGTGATATGGGGTTAACTAACTATGGCTACACCTTC
. | TRBD1 | TRBJ2-7 | TRBV6-5 | CASARDRGDEQYF | TGTGCCAGCGCCCGGGACAGGGGAGACGAGCAGTACTTC
. | . | TRBJ1-5 | TRBV5-1 | CASSLGQSSQDQPQHF | TGCGCCAGCAGCTTAGGTCAGTCCAGCCAGGATCAGCCCCAGCATTTT
. | TRBD1 | TRBJ2-5 | TRBV20-1 | CSARDSRQGQTQYF | TGCAGTGCTAGAGATAGCCGACAGGGGCAGACCCAGTACTTC
. | TRBD2 | TRBJ2-7 | TRBV7-2 | CASSWSGTYSYEQYF | TGTGCCAGCAGCTGGAGCGGGACCTACTCCTACGAGCAGTACTTC
. | . | TRBJ1-1 | TRBV5-5 | CASSLEGRNTEAFF | TGTGCCAGCAGCTTGGAGGGCAGGAACACTGAAGCTTTCTTT
. | TRBD1 | TRBJ1-1 | TRBV7-9 | CASSLRTGTAFF | TGTGCCAGCAGCTTGAGGACAGGGACAGCTTTCTTT
few | . | TRBJ2-7 | TRBV5-1 | CASRPRPSYEQYF | TGCGCCAGCAGGCCCAGACCCTCCTACGAGCAGTACTTC
many | TRBD2 | TRBJ2-1 | TRBV27 | CASSARLAGDTNEQFF | TGTGCCAGCAGTGCCAGACTAGCGGGAGATACGAATGAGCAGTTCTTC
. | TRBD1 | TRBJ2-7 | TRBV27 | CASSKDRGSYEQYF | TGTGCCAGCAGCAAGGACAGGGGCTCCTACGAGCAGTACTTC
. | . | TRBJ2-3 | TRBV6-2/TRBV6-3 | CASRPPVGRGDTQYF | TGTGCCAGCAGACCGCCAGTGGGTCGGGGAGATACGCAGTATTTT
. | . | TRBJ1-1 | TRBV9 | CASSNMNTEAFF | TGTGCCAGCAGCAATATGAACACTGAAGCTTTCTTT
few | . | TRBJ1-1 | TRBV11-3 | CASSLNSEAFF | TGTGCCAGCAGCTTAAATTCTGAAGCTTTCTTT
few | . | TRBJ1-1 | TRBV29-1 | CSSSQWGGEAFF | TGCAGCTCATCTCAGTGGGGGGGCGAAGCTTTCTTT
. | TRBD1 | TRBJ1-1 | TRBV6-2/TRBV6-3 | CASSYTRTAQGDMNTEAFF | TGTGCCAGCAGTTACACCCGGACAGCCCAGGGGGATATGAACACTGAAGCTTTCTTT
. | . | TRBJ2-5 | TRBV24-1 | CATSDSRAGRRETQYF | TGTGCCACCAGTGATTCGAGGGCAGGGCGACGGGAGACCCAGTACTTC
. | . | TRBJ2-3 | TRBV7-9 | CASSSSDTQYF | TGTGCCAGCAGCAGTTCCGATACGCAGTATTTT
few | . | TRBJ2-7 | TRBV7-3 | CASSVDQGEQYF | TGTGCCAGCAGCGTCGACCAGGGCGAGCAGTACTTC
few | . | TRBJ2-5 | TRBV29-1 | CSVVRSSETQYF | TGCAGCGTTGTAAGGTCTTCGGAGACCCAGTACTTC
many | . | TRBJ2-1 | TRBV29-1 | CSVDPMGDEQFF | TGCAGCGTTGATCCAATGGGGGATGAGCAGTTCTTC
. | . | TRBJ2-5 | TRBV5-1 | CASSLGDSQETQYF | TGCGCCAGCAGCTTGGGCGACAGCCAAGAGACCCAGTACTTC
. | TRBD2 | TRBJ2-1 | TRBV20-1 | CSARDQASGSANEQCF | TGCAGTGCTAGAGATCAGGCTAGCGGGAGTGCTAATGAGCAGTGCTTC
medium-sized | . | TRBJ2-5 | TRBV20-1 | CSAPHAPRQETQYF | TGCAGTGCTCCCCACGCTCCCCGTCAAGAGACCCAGTACTTC
. | TRBD1 | TRBJ2-7 | TRBV28 | CASSLSGAGGTKQYF | TGTGCCAGCAGTTTATCCGGGGCAGGGGGCACCAAGCAGTACTTC
few | . | TRBJ2-7 | TRBV6-1 | CATILGSHYEQYF | TGTGCCACCATTCTGGGCAGTCACTACGAGCAGTACTTC
. | TRBD1 | TRBJ2-7 | TRBV20-1 | CSARDGTGVRLEQYF | TGCAGTGCTAGAGATGGGACAGGGGTTCGCCTCGAGCAGTACTTC
many | . | TRBJ2-4 | TRBV5-1 | CASRYAPENIQYF | TGCGCCAGCAGATATGCTCCCGAAAACATTCAGTACTTC
few | . | TRBJ2-1 | TRBV5-1 | CASSIGEYEQFF | TGCGCCAGCAGCATAGGGGAGTATGAGCAGTTCTTC
. | TRBD2 | TRBJ2-4 | TRBV7-2 | CASKQIAGGMGYIQYF | TGTGCCAGCAAGCAGATAGCGGGAGGGATGGGGTACATTCAGTACTTC
many | . | TRBJ2-6 | TRBV7-9 | CASSKDSSGANVLTF | TGTGCCAGCAGCAAAGACAGCTCTGGGGCCAACGTCCTGACTTTC
. | . | TRBJ1-1 | TRBV7-8 | CASSPNPNTEAFF | TGTGCCAGCAGCCCTAATCCGAACACTGAAGCTTTCTTT
few | . | TRBJ1-5 | TRBV6-6 | CASAFTGWANQPQHF | TGTGCCAGCGCCTTCACCGGGTGGGCCAATCAGCCCCAGCATTTT
. | . | TRBJ2-7 | TRBV18 | CASSPRTASSYEQYF | TGTGCCAGCTCACCCCGGACTGCCAGCTCCTACGAGCAGTACTTC
few | TRBD2 | TRBJ2-1 | TRBV24-1 | CATSAPLTSGTSYNEQFF | TGTGCCACCAGTGCTCCCCTGACTAGCGGGACCTCCTACAATGAGCAGTTCTTC
. | . | TRBJ2-7 | TRBV28 | CASSLSPSYEQYF | TGTGCCAGCAGTTTATCCCCCTCCTACGAGCAGTACTTC